The count of the clone carrying this T cell receptor beta chain is one. Its antigen is as yet unknown. There are 14 residues in the CDR3. V was trimmed by 5 bases and J by 5 bases, leaving 14 bases between them. From germline, CDR1 is MRHNA and CDR2 SNTAGT. This entry is derived from a study of T cell responses to AZD1222 COVID-19 vaccine. Overall study findings and caveats: A rise in Spike-specific TCR breadth and depth followed two AZD1222 doses. Just 5 to 7 people given AZD1222 tested seropositive at baseline.

Generated by immunoSEQ multiplex PCR, the TCRdb table keeps only in-frame clones and is missing some. The data contain about 130,000 clones, approximately 93% of them seen just once; the ten biggest clones take up about 0.91%. This clonotype was sampled from an adult in good health. This specimen was peripheral blood, taken on day 0 of AZD1222 vaccination. V and J are TRBV6-4 and TRBJ2-3; tentatively, D is TRBD1 (6 bases). The CDR3 here is CASSLQGTGDTQYF. CDR3 nucleotides: TGTGCCAGCAGTCTACAGGGAACGGGAGATACGCAGTATTTT.